The 13 T cell receptor beta chains in this list originate from one sample, sequenced in a study of blood T cells in healthy people across ages. Together with a sample-barcoded 5' primer, a J-beta primer mix was included in a second PCR lasting roughly 6 to 12 cycles. TCRdb itself ran the 5' RACE reads through MiXCR, one entry per CDR3 protein. The sample has 1.5 million to 2 million distinct CDR3 sequences, about two fifths seen once; the top ten hold roughly 23%. Sequencing used blood. These receptor sequences come from a human donor in good health.

About this clonotype itself: A read error is possible here, since a much larger clone lies one base away. This chain links TRBV29-1 with TRBJ2-1; D might be TRBD2 (5 bases). The CDR3 loop spans 12 amino acids. The germline CDR1 and CDR2 sequences are SQVTM and ANQGSEA. V was clipped by 4 bases and J by 5 bases, with 9 bases between them. This CDR3 is CSVGRRHNEQFF. The CDR3 DNA reads as TGCAGCGTTGGTAGGAGGCACAATGAGCAGTTCTTC.

Concerning this clonotype: A junction boundary mismatches the germline segment, possibly from a read error. The CDR3 region has the DNA TGCGCCAGCAGCTTAAGGAGTCGGTGGACTAGCGGGGGCCCACGCGTCTACAATGAGCAGTTCTTC. Translation gives CASSLRSRWTSGGPRVYNEQFF. V gene TRBV7-8 combines with J gene TRBJ2-1; TRBD2 aligns across 13 bases. Germline-derived CDR1 and CDR2 are SGHVS and FQNEAQ. The CDR3 loop spans 22 amino acids.

The chain joins TRBV12-3 or TRBV12-4 to TRBJ1-5; D is ambiguous. V lost 3 bases and J lost 7, with 13 bases in between. This CDR3 has 14 residues. Here the CDR3 DNA reads TGTGCCAGCAGTTTTAGCAGCGAGACGCAGCCCCAGCATTTT. Translating gives CASSFSSETQPQHF.

The sample holds a few counts of this clonotype. V and J are TRBV5-1 and TRBJ2-1; maybe TRBD2 (6 bases). The ends were cut back, 2 bases at V and 3 bases at J, with 9 bases in the middle. This CDR3 comprises 14 residues. Germline CDR1 and CDR2: SGHRS and YFSETQ. The CDR3 protein is CASSLPGVYNEQFF. CDR3 DNA: TGCGCCAGCAGCTTACCGGGAGTCTACAATGAGCAGTTCTTC.

The chain uses TRBV6-1 and TRBJ2-7; no clear D gene. CDR1 and CDR2 (germline): MNHNS, SASEGT. The V end was cut by 7 bases, the J end by 3 bases, with 16 bases between. This CDR3 has 14 residues. This CDR3 is CASTLRHRLYEQYF. The CDR3 coding sequence is TGTGCCAGCACCTTGAGACACCGGCTCTACGAGCAGTACTTC.

The table lists this clonotype with many counts. The DNA of the CDR3 is TGTGCCAGCAGCTTGTGGGGGCTTTTCAATCAGGGAGGCTACACCTTC. As protein: CASSLWGLFNQGGYTF. V gene TRBV5-6 combines with J gene TRBJ1-2, with a possible D match to TRBD1 (6 bases). The CDR3 contains 16 residues. V was clipped by 1 base and J by 8 bases, with 21 bases between them. The V gene's germline CDR1 is SGHDT and CDR2 YYEEEE.

This rearrangement joins TRBV18 to TRBJ2-1, with D unresolved. The germline CDR1 and CDR2 sequences are KGHSH and LQKENI. The CDR3 is 14 residues long. With 1 base removed from V and 8 bases from J, the gap between germline ends came to 12 bases. Here the CDR3 reads CASSPQRNADEQFF. CDR3 bases: TGTGCCAGCTCACCACAAAGGAACGCAGATGAGCAGTTCTTC.

Only a few counts were recorded for this clonotype. The genes are TRBV20-1 and TRBJ2-5, with 8 bases aligning to TRBD2. The germline V gene encodes CDR1 DFQATT and CDR2 SNEGSKA (reference sequence). V was clipped by 3 bases and J by 1 base; unmatched bases: 4. The CDR3 contains 14 residues. The CDR3 nucleotides read TGCAGTGCTAGTCGGCTAGCGGGCCAAGAGACCCAGTACTTC. This encodes CSASRLAGQETQYF.

With regard to this clonotype: A read error is possible here, since a much larger clone lies one base away. V is TRBV4-1 and J is TRBJ1-1; no clear D. Per germline, CDR1 MGHRA and CDR2 YSYEKL. CDR3 length: 13 residues. CDR3 sequence (DNA): TGCGCCGGCAGCCAAGTTCGGAACACTGAAGCTTTCTTT. Protein: CAGSQVRNTEAFF.

This clonotype was recorded only once. The J gene is TRBJ2-5, the V gene TRBV20-1; D ambiguous. Germline V CDR1 and CDR2: DFQATT, SNEGSKA (reference sequence). Trimming shortened V by 2 bases and J by 1 base, and 8 bases separated the two germline ends. CDR3 length: 13 amino acids. CDR3 in amino acids: CSARSSPQETQYF. For the CDR3, the DNA is TGCAGTGCTAGATCATCCCCCCAAGAGACCCAGTACTTC.

This clonotype was found a few times. The chain employs TRBV20-1 and TRBJ1-4; D call uncertain. The CDR3 covers 15 residues. Trimming took off 3 bases at V and 8 bases at J, with 19 bases between the two ends. Germline loops: CDR1 DFQATT, CDR2 SNEGSKA (reference sequence). The CDR3 DNA is TGCAGTGCTAGGGCCCCTTCGGCCGTGGGCGAAAAACTGTTTTTT. It codes for CSARAPSAVGEKLFF.

The rearrangement uses TRBV4-2 and TRBJ2-7; tentative D call: TRBD2 (5 bases). The assigned J gene may be wrong: the sequence end matches TRBJ2-5 better. CDR1 and CDR2 from the germline V gene are LGHNA and YNFKEQ. The CDR3 totals 15 residues. DNA of the CDR3: TGTGCCAGCAGCCAAGATCTAGACTATCAAGAGACCCAGTACTTC. It translates to CASSQDLDYQETQYF.

This chain uses TRBV15 with TRBJ2-6; 8 nucleotides line up with TRBD2. Germline assignment: CDR1 LNHNV and CDR2 YYDKDF (reference sequence). V was clipped by 1 base and J by 3 bases; unmatched bases: 5. The CDR3 covers 17 residues. In DNA form, the CDR3 reads TGTGCCACCAGCAGAGTCCGGGGGGGCCGTGGGGCCAACGTCCTGACTTTC. This encodes CATSRVRGGRGANVLTF. Filled out from reference TRBV15 and TRBJ2-6, the complete variable domain reads DAMVIQNPRYQVTQFGKPVTLSCSQTLNHNVMYWYQQKSSQAPKLLFHYYDKDFNNEADTPDNFQSRRPNTSFCFLDIRSPGLGDTAMYLCATSRVRGGRGANVLTFGAGSRLTVL.